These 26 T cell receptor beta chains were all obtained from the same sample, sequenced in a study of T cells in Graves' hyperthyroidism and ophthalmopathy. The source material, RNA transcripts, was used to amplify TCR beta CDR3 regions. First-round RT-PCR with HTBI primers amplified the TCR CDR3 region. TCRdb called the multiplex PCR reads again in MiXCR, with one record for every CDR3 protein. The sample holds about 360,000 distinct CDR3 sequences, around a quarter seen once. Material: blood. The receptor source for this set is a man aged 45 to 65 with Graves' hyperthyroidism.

Here the CDR3 DNA reads TGTGCCAGCAGCGTGGAAAACTATAATTCACCCCTCCACTTT. Amino acids: CASSVENYNSPLHF. The chain couples TRBV9 to TRBJ1-6; no definite D call. The CDR3 extends over 14 amino acids. Trimming took off 2 bases at V and 3 bases at J, with 6 bases between the two ends. Germline CDR1 is SGDLS and CDR2 is YYNGEE.

The CDR3 nucleotides are TGTGCCAGCAGTGTAGGGACAGCGGGTAATGAGCAGTTCTTC. This gives the protein CASSVGTAGNEQFF. The rearrangement uses TRBV2 and TRBJ2-1; D perhaps matches TRBD1 (7 bases). The CDR3 consists of 14 residues. The germline CDR1 and CDR2 sequences are SNHLY and FYNNEI. V lost 4 bases to trimming and J lost 7 bases, with 14 bases between them.

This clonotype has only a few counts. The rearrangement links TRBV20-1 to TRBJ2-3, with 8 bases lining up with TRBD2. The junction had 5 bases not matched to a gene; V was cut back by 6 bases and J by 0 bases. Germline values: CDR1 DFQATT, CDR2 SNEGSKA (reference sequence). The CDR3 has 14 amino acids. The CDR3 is CSANIAGSTDTQYF. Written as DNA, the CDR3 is TGCAGTGCCAACATAGCGGGAAGCACAGATACGCAGTATTTT.

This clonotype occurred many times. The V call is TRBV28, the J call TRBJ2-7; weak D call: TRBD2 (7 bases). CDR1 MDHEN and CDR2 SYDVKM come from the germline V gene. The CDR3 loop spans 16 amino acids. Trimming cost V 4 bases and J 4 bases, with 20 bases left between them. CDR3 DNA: TGTGCCAGCAGTTACGACCCCCAGGGGAGGGTATACGAGCAGTACTTC. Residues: CASSYDPQGRVYEQYF.

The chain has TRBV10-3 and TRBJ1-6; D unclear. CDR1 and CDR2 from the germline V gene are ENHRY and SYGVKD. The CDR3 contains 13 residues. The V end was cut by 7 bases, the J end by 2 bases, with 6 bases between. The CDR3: CAITATYNSPLHF. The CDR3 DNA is TGTGCCATCACCGCTACCTATAATTCACCCCTCCACTTT.

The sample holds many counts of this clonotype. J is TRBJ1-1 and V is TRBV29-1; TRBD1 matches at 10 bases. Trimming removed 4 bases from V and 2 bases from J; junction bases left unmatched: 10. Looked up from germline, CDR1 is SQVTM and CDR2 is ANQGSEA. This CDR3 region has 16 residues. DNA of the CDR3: TGCAGCGTTGGACAGGGGGCTCGTATCGGAAACACTGAAGCTTTCTTT. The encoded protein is CSVGQGARIGNTEAFF.

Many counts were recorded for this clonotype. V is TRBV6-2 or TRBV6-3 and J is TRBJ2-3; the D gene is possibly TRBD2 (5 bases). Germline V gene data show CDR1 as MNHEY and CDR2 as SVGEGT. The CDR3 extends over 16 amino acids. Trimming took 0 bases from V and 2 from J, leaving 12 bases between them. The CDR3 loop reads CASSYSPLGDTDTQYF. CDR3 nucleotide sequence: TGTGCCAGCAGTTACTCTCCCCTCGGGGACACAGATACGCAGTATTTT.

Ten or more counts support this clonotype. CDR3 in amino acids: CASSQRESYNEQFF. The CDR3 DNA follows: TGTGCCAGCAGCCAGCGGGAGTCCTACAATGAGCAGTTCTTC. The chain uses TRBV3-1 and TRBJ2-1, with TRBD2 matching over 7 bases. This CDR3 has 14 amino acids. Germline assignment: CDR1 LGHDT and CDR2 YNNKEL (reference sequence). V trimming: 3 bases; J trimming: 1 base; junction bases outside the gene matches: 0.

The CDR3 sequence: CASSKGQREGYEQYF. The CDR3 DNA is TGTGCCAGCAGCAAAGGACAGCGGGAGGGTTACGAGCAGTACTTC. The chain is built from TRBV3-1 and TRBJ2-7; 10 bases fit TRBD2. Germline V gene lookup returns CDR1 LGHDT and CDR2 YNNKEL (reference sequence). This CDR3 spans 15 amino acids. V shed 5 bases, J shed 4 bases, and the junction held 8 bases outside the gene matches.

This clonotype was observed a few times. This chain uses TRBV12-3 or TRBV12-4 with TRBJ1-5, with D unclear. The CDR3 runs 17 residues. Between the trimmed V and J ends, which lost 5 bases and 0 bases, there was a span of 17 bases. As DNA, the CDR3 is TGTGCCAGCAGTCCAGCCCGAGTAGGCCATAGCAATCAGCCCCAGCATTTT. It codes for CASSPARVGHSNQPQHF.

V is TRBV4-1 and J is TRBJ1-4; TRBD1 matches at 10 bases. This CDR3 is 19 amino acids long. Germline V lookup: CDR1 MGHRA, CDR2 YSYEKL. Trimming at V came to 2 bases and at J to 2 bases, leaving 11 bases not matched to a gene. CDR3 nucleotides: TGCGCCAGCAGCCAATCCCCCGGGACAGGGGAAGGGACTAATGAAAAACTGTTTTTT. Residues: CASSQSPGTGEGTNEKLFF.

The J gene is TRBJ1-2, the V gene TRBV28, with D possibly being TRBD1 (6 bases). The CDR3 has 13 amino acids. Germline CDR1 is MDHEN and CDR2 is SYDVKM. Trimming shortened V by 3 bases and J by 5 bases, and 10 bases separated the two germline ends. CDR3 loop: CASSFNREYGYTF. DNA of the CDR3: TGTGCCAGCAGTTTCAACAGGGAGTATGGCTACACCTTC.

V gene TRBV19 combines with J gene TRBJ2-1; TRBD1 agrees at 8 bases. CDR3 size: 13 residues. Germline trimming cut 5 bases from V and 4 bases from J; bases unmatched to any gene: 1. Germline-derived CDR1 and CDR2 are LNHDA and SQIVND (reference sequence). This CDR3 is CASSQGAYNEQFF. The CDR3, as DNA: TGTGCCAGTAGTCAGGGGGCTTACAATGAGCAGTTCTTC.

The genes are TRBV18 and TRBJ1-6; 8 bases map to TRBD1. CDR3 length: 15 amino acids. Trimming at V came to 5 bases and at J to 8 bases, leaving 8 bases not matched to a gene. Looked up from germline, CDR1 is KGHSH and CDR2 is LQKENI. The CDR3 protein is CASSSSGGADSPLHF. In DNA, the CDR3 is TGTGCCAGCTCATCTTCAGGGGGCGCAGATTCACCCCTCCACTTT.

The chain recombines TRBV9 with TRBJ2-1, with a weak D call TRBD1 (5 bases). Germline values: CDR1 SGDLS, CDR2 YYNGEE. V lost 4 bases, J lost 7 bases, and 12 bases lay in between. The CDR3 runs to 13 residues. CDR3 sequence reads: CASSPQGPNEQFF. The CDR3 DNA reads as TGTGCCAGCAGCCCTCAGGGTCCTAATGAGCAGTTCTTC. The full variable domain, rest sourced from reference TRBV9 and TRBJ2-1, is DSGVTQTPKHLITATGQRVTLRCSPRSGDLSVYWYQQSLDQGLQFLIQYYNGEERAKGNILERFSAQQFPDLHSELNLSSLELGDSALYFCASSPQGPNEQFFGPGTRLTVL.

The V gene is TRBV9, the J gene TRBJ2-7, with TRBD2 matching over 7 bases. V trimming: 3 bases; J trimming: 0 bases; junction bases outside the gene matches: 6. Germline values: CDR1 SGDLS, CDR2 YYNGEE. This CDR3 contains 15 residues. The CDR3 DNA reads TGTGCCAGCAGCGCGAGCGGGGAGCACTCCTACGAGCAGTACTTC. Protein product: CASSASGEHSYEQYF.

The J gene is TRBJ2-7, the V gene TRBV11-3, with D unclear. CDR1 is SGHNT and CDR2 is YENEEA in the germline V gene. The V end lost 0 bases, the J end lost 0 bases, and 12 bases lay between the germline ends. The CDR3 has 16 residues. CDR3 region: CASSLDLTESSYEQYF. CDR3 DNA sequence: TGTGCCAGCAGCTTAGATCTAACAGAAAGCTCCTACGAGCAGTACTTC. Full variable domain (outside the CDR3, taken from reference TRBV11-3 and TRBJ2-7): EAGVVQSPRYKIIEKKQPVAFWCNPISGHNTLYWYLQNLGQGPELLIRYENEEAVDDSQLPKDRFSAERLKGVDSTLKIQPAELGDSAVYLCASSLDLTESSYEQYFGPGTRLTVT.

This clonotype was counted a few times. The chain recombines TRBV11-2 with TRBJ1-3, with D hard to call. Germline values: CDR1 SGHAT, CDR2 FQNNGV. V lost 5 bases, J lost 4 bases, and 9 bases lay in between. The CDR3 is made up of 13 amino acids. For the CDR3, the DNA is TGTGCCAGCAGCCATCCCGGGGGAAACACCATATATTTT. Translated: CASSHPGGNTIYF.

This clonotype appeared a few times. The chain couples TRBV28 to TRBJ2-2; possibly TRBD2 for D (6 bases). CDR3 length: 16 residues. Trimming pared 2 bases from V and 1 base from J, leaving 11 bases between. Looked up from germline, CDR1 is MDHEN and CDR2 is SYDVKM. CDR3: CASSLRGRWNTGELFF. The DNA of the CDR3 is TGTGCCAGCAGTTTACGGGGGAGATGGAACACCGGGGAGCTGTTTTTT.

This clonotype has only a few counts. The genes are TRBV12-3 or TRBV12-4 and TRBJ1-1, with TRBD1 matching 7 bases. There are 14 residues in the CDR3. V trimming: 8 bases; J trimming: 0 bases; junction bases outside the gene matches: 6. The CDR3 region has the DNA TGTGCCAGCGACGAGACAGGGATGAACACTGAAGCTTTCTTT. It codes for CASDETGMNTEAFF.

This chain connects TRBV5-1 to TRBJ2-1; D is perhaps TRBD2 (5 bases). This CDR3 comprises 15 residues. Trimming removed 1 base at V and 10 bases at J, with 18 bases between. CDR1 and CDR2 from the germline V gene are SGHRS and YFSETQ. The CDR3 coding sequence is TGCGCCAGCAGCTTGAGAGGGAGTACAATGATCGAGCAGTTCTTC. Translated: CASSLRGSTMIEQFF.

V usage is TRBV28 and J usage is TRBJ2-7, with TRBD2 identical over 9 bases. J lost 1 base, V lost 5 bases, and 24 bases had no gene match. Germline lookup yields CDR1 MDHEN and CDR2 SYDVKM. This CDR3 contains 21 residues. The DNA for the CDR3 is TGTGCCAGCAGTCCCCTAGGGACTTTCAAAGGGAGGGCGGGGGGGTCCTACGAGCAGTACTTC. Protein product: CASSPLGTFKGRAGGSYEQYF.

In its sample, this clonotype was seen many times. CDR3 coding DNA: TGTGCCAGCAGTTTATCAGACAGGGTCACTGAAGCTTTCTTT. As protein: CASSLSDRVTEAFF. This chain uses TRBV27 with TRBJ1-1; 7 bases fit TRBD1. Germline values: CDR1 MNHEY, CDR2 SMNVEV (reference sequence). Germline trimming cut 0 bases from V and 4 bases from J; bases unmatched to any gene: 2. The CDR3 is made up of 14 amino acids.

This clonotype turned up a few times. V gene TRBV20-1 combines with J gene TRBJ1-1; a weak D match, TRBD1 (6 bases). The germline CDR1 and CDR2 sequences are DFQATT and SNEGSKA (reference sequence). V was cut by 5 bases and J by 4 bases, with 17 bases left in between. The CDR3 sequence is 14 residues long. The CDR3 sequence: CSAPQGQLATEAFF. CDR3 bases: TGCAGTGCTCCTCAAGGACAGTTGGCCACTGAAGCTTTCTTT.

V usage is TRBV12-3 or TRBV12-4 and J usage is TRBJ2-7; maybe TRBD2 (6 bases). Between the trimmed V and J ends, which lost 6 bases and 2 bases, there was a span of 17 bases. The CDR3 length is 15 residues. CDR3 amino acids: CASSSLGGVPYEQYF. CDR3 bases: TGTGCCAGCAGCTCTCTTGGCGGGGTCCCCTACGAGCAGTACTTC.

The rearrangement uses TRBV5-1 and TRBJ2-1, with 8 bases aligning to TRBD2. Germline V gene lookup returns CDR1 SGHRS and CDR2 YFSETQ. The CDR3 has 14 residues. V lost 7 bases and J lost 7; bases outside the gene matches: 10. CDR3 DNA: TGCGCCAGCGATTGGACTAGCCAACGGAATGAGCAGTTCTTC. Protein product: CASDWTSQRNEQFF.